This T cell receptor beta chain was obtained from a study of T cell responses to AZD1222 COVID-19 vaccine. Sequenced by immunoSEQ multiplex PCR; TCRdb stores in-frame clones only, minus some. The sample carries approximately 260,000 clones, 85% to 95% recorded once. The TCR sequence derives from an adult in good health. The source material was peripheral blood, sampled on day 0 of AZD1222 vaccination.

The CDR3 loop is CASRLSGHSTDTQYF. The CDR3, as DNA: TGTGCCAGCAGACTTAGCGGGCATAGCACAGATACGCAGTATTTT. The chain is built from TRBV28 and TRBJ2-3, with 7 positions matching TRBD2. Germline CDR1 MDHEN, CDR2 SYDVKM. The CDR3 sequence is 15 residues long. V lost 6 bases and J lost 0; bases outside the gene matches: 6.